This record looks at one T cell receptor beta chain sequence and its context. Its antigen is not known. The sample originates from a study of T-cell memory formation after mild COVID-19. About the study: Largely donor-specific TCR clusters were found. Points from the study as a whole: Memory from before infection featured some responding clones, which suggests cross-reactive memory joined. For contracting clones, CD4+ ones sat mainly in CM and EM, CD8+ in EMRA.

From the 5' RACE reads, TCRdb called clonotypes with MiXCR, one entry per CDR3 protein. The sample includes 280,000 or so distinct CDR3 sequences, around 17% seen only once; the top ten take 20% to 25%. The source material was PBMCs or a T cell subset sorted from them (not recorded which). This sequence originates from a man in his late teens or twenties who had mild COVID-19 (a few samples of this study predate the infection). Cell type and time point are not known.

The CDR3 loop is CSVSDIKVSEQYF. CDR3 coding DNA: TGCAGTGTTAGCGACATCAAGGTCAGCGAGCAGTACTTC. J is TRBJ2-7 and V is TRBV20-1, with D possibly matching TRBD2 (5 bases). The germline gives CDR1 DFQATT, CDR2 SNEGSKA (reference sequence). Trimming shortened V by 7 bases and J by 6 bases, and 19 bases separated the two germline ends. The CDR3 covers 13 residues.